The 28 T cell receptor beta chains presented below share a single source sample, sequenced in a study of vaccination and CD4 T cells after COVID-19. Treatment indicated: roughly ten-day PBMC culture with coronavirus spike peptide pools or control peptides (ViraFEST assay). According to the study, CD4+ T cells from the unexposed donor were gathered ahead of the COVID-19 pandemic (2011-2018). Oncomine TCR Beta short-read sequencing was applied to DNA from cultured CD4+ T cells. Genomic DNA extraction was carried out from cultured CD4+ T cells. In TCRdb, the PCR reads were re-called with MiXCR into one record per CDR3 protein. Here the sample spans some 9,700 distinct CDR3 sequences, about a third being singletons. No antigen has been identified for these receptors. Sequenced: CD4+ T cells from blood, cultured in vitro. All receptors come from a human donor in good health.

This clonotype was picked up a small number of times. The V gene is TRBV15, the J gene TRBJ1-5; D is uncertain. The CDR3 totals 15 residues. The V end was cut by 5 bases, the J end by 0 bases, with 11 bases between. In germline, CDR1 is LNHNV, CDR2 YYDKDF (reference sequence). As DNA, the CDR3 is TGTGCCACCAGCGGAGCCGGGAGTAGCAATCAGCCCCAGCATTTT. It translates to CATSGAGSSNQPQHF.

This clonotype was counted a single time. V gene TRBV6-4 combines with J gene TRBJ1-5; D ambiguous. This CDR3 is 16 amino acids long. The germline V gene encodes CDR1 MRHNA and CDR2 SNTAGT. V lost 0 bases to trimming and J lost 0 bases, with 9 bases between them. Here the CDR3 DNA reads TGTGCCAGCAGTGACTCCGAGCCCTATAGCAATCAGCCCCAGCATTTT. Its translation: CASSDSEPYSNQPQHF.

The chain couples TRBV7-2 to TRBJ2-3, with TRBD2 matching 10 bases. This CDR3 has 15 amino acids. Trimming took 5 bases from V and 0 from J; bases not matched to a gene: 2. Germline loops: CDR1 SGHTA, CDR2 FQGNSA. Here the CDR3 reads CASSQREGSTDTQYF. CDR3 nucleotides: TGTGCCAGCAGCCAGCGGGAGGGGAGCACAGATACGCAGTATTTT.

V usage is TRBV2 and J usage is TRBJ1-2, with D possibly TRBD1 on 5 matching bases. Trimming shortened V by 8 bases and J by 8 bases, and 21 bases separated the two germline ends. The CDR3 is 14 residues long. Germline CDR1 reads SNHLY; CDR2 reads FYNNEI. The CDR3 sequence: CASRRGKGVQGYTF. CDR3 in DNA: TGTGCCAGCCGAAGGGGTAAGGGAGTCCAAGGCTACACCTTC.

V and J are TRBV28 and TRBJ2-7; 8 bases align to TRBD2. The CDR3 length is 16 residues. Germline trimming cut 3 bases from V and 4 bases from J; bases unmatched to any gene: 11. The germline V gene encodes CDR1 MDHEN and CDR2 SYDVKM. CDR3 amino acids: CASSFIWSGSQYEQYF. CDR3 sequence (DNA): TGTGCCAGCAGTTTTATTTGGAGCGGGAGTCAGTACGAGCAGTACTTC.

The chain uses TRBV7-2 and TRBJ2-2, with a weak D call TRBD2 (5 bases). This CDR3 has 16 amino acids. V was pared by 6 bases and J by 4 bases, with 18 bases between. CDR1 SGHTA and CDR2 FQGNSA come from the germline V gene. The CDR3 here is CASRPGRGPGTGELFF. The CDR3 bases are TGTGCCAGCAGACCCGGTCGAGGGCCCGGCACCGGGGAGCTGTTTTTT. The full variable domain, its missing parts supplied by reference TRBV7-2 and TRBJ2-2, is GAGVSQSPSNKVTEKGKDVELRCDPISGHTALYWYRQSLGQGLEFLIYFQGNSAPDKSGLPSDRFSAERTGGSVSTLTIQRTQQEDSAVYLCASRPGRGPGTGELFFGEGSRLTVL.

This clonotype was seen only a few times. The chain employs TRBV11-2 and TRBJ1-1; no clear D. Germline CDR1 SGHAT, CDR2 FQNNGV. The CDR3 length is 16 residues. V lost 4 bases and J 0 bases, leaving 15 bases between the germline ends. The CDR3 bases are TGTGCCAGCAGCTCCCCCCGAGGGTATCTGAACACTGAAGCTTTCTTT. This translates into CASSSPRGYLNTEAFF.

The table lists this clonotype with a few counts. This rearrangement joins TRBV20-1 to TRBJ2-5, with 8 bases aligning to TRBD2. The CDR3 consists of 15 residues. Germline assignment: CDR1 DFQATT and CDR2 SNEGSKA (reference sequence). V trimming: 3 bases; J trimming: 1 base; junction bases outside the gene matches: 7. The CDR3 bases are TGCAGTGCTAGCCGGCTAGCGGGCCTCCAAGAGACCCAGTACTTC. This sequence encodes CSASRLAGLQETQYF.

This chain connects TRBV7-2 to TRBJ2-7, with D possibly matching TRBD2 (7 bases). This CDR3 is built from 14 residues. The V gene's germline CDR1 is SGHTA and CDR2 FQGNSA. The V end was cut by 5 bases, the J end by 0 bases, with 11 bases between. CDR3 in DNA: TGTGCCAGCAGCGGGAGGGGGGGCTCCTACGAGCAGTACTTC. Amino acids: CASSGRGGSYEQYF.

This clonotype was observed a few times. V gene TRBV10-3 combines with J gene TRBJ1-6; TRBD1 is a possible D gene (5 bases). V was cut by 10 bases and J by 7 bases, with 14 bases left in between. This CDR3 contains 13 residues. CDR1 ENHRY and CDR2 SYGVKD come from the germline V gene. CDR3 bases: TGTGCCACAGAAGACAGTCTGAATTCACCCCTCCACTTT. The encoded protein is CATEDSLNSPLHF.

This clonotype is large (0.1 to 1%) by share. This chain links TRBV5-1 with TRBJ1-1; tentatively, D is TRBD1 (5 bases). V was trimmed by 2 bases and J by 8 bases, leaving 10 bases between them. CDR3 size: 12 residues. CDR1 and CDR2 (germline): SGHRS, YFSETQ. DNA of the CDR3: TGCGCCAGCAGCTTTGACAGACAAGAAGCTTTCTTT. Protein product: CASSFDRQEAFF.

The chain uses TRBV5-4 and TRBJ1-1; 10 nucleotides line up with TRBD1. There are 13 residues in the CDR3. Losses at the gene ends were 5 bases for V and 6 bases for J; bases not matched to a gene: 4. Germline CDR1 is SGHNT and CDR2 is YYREEE (reference sequence). This CDR3 is CASRGTGAAEAFF. DNA of the CDR3: TGTGCCAGCAGGGGGACAGGGGCAGCTGAAGCTTTCTTT.

The rearrangement uses TRBV7-9 and TRBJ2-2; the D gene is possibly TRBD1 (6 bases). The V and J ends lost 5 bases and 5 bases respectively, with 9 bases between them. The CDR3 runs to 13 residues. From germline, CDR1 is SEHNR and CDR2 FQNEAQ (reference sequence). CDR3 sequence reads: CASSPQGTGELFF. Written as DNA, the CDR3 is TGTGCCAGCAGCCCACAGGGTACCGGGGAGCTGTTTTTT.

This chain links TRBV28 with TRBJ2-7; TRBD2 is a possible D gene (5 bases). V was shortened by 5 bases and J by 0 bases, with 14 bases between the two germline ends. CDR3 size: 15 residues. CDR1 is MDHEN, CDR2 SYDVKM, per germline. CDR3 loop: CASSAGVPISYEQYF. CDR3 bases: TGTGCCAGCAGTGCGGGCGTGCCTATCTCCTACGAGCAGTACTTC. The whole variable domain, filled in from reference TRBV28 and TRBJ2-7, reads DVKVTQSSRYLVKRTGEKVFLECVQDMDHENMFWYRQDPGLGLRLIYFSYDVKMKEKGDIPEGYSVSREKKERFSLILESASTNQTSMYLCASSAGVPISYEQYFGPGTRLTVT.

The chain links TRBV29-1 to TRBJ1-2, with 12 positions matching TRBD1. The germline gives CDR1 SQVTM, CDR2 ANQGSEA. The CDR3 is 14 residues long. J was trimmed by 3 bases and V by 3 bases; bases with no gene match: 2. The CDR3 coding sequence is TGCAGCGTTGAGGGACAGGGGGCCTACTATGGCTACACCTTC. This translates into CSVEGQGAYYGYTF. Filled out from reference TRBV29-1 and TRBJ1-2, the complete variable domain reads SAVISQKPSRDICQRGTSLTIQCQVDSQVTMMFWYRQQPGQSLTLIATANQGSEATYESGFVIDKFPISRPNLTFSTLTVSNMSPEDSSIYLCSVEGQGAYYGYTFGSGTRLTVV.

Concerning this clonotype: A read error may produce the germline difference seen at one junction end. This chain links TRBV7-6 with TRBJ1-5; TRBD1 matches at 8 bases. This CDR3 is 14 amino acids long. Germline V gene data show CDR1 as SGHVS and CDR2 as FNYEAQ. The CDR3 reads CACSLQGDDMPQHF. The CDR3, as DNA: TGTGCCTGCAGCTTACAGGGGGACGATATGCCCCAGCATTTT. The complete variable domain, with remaining parts taken from reference TRBV7-6 and TRBJ1-5, reads GAGVSQSPRYKVTKRGQDVALRCDPISGHVSLYWYRQALGQGPEFLTYFNYEAQQDKSGLPNDRFSAERPEGSISTLTIQRTEQRDSAMYRCACSLQGDDMPQHFGDGTRLSIL.

The V and J genes are TRBV6-5 and TRBJ1-1; TRBD1 is a possible D gene (6 bases). The CDR3 is made up of 15 amino acids. Per germline, CDR1 MNHEY and CDR2 SVGAGI. V shed 2 bases and J shed 10 bases, with 20 bases lying between them. The CDR3 here is CASSYQGPGAMVAFF. CDR3 in DNA: TGTGCCAGCAGTTACCAGGGGCCGGGGGCAATGGTAGCTTTCTTT.

This clonotype occurred a few times. The chain couples TRBV15 to TRBJ2-4, with D uncertain. CDR1 and CDR2 (germline): LNHNV, YYDKDF (reference sequence). Trimming removed 3 bases from V and 0 bases from J, with 9 bases in between. This CDR3 spans 15 amino acids. In DNA form, the CDR3 reads TGTGCCACCAGCAGCCGGACGGGAGCCAAAAACATTCAGTACTTC. Its protein product is CATSSRTGAKNIQYF.

This clonotype was seen more than once but under ten times. The gene calls are TRBV7-2 and TRBJ2-7; 13 bases agree with TRBD2. Per the germline V gene, CDR1 is SGHTA and CDR2 is FQGNSA. The junction had 7 bases not matched to a gene; V was cut back by 4 bases and J by 7 bases. This CDR3 has 15 residues. CDR3 DNA sequence: TGTGCCAGCAGCTCCGGACTAGCGGGGGTAGGGGAGCAGTACTTC. Protein product: CASSSGLAGVGEQYF.

This clonotype has just a few counts. V is TRBV20-1 and J is TRBJ2-7; D remains ambiguous. Germline V CDR1 and CDR2: DFQATT, SNEGSKA (reference sequence). The CDR3 has 14 residues. Trimming shortened V by 4 bases and J by 4 bases, and 17 bases separated the two germline ends. CDR3 region: CSATDRTGFYEQYF. The CDR3 bases are TGCAGTGCTACGGACCGAACTGGGTTTTACGAGCAGTACTTC.

This chain joins TRBV11-2 and TRBJ2-7; no firm D call. CDR1 SGHAT and CDR2 FQNNGV come from the germline V gene. The CDR3 has 12 amino acids. V was cut by 5 bases and J by 3 bases, with 8 bases left in between. The CDR3 DNA sequence: TGTGCCAGCAGCCTCCAGCACTACGAGCAGTACTTC. This translates into CASSLQHYEQYF.

The J gene is TRBJ1-6, the V gene TRBV7-8; 7 bases are a match to TRBD1. The CDR3 runs to 14 residues. With 1 base clipped from V and 10 bases from J, the junction kept 4 bases outside the gene matches. CDR1 is SGHVS, CDR2 FQNEAQ, per germline. This CDR3 is CASSLGQGGSPLHF. In DNA, the CDR3 is TGTGCCAGCAGCTTAGGCCAGGGGGGCTCACCCCTCCACTTT.

This clonotype was seen more than once but under ten times. The chain combines TRBV20-1 with TRBJ1-1; no firm D call. The germline V gene encodes CDR1 DFQATT and CDR2 SNEGSKA (reference sequence). The CDR3 contains 13 residues. V was shortened by 2 bases and J by 3 bases, with 10 bases between the two germline ends. The CDR3 DNA is TGCAGTGCTAGACCCGGTTGGGACACTGAAGCTTTCTTT. Encoded protein: CSARPGWDTEAFF.

This sequence joins TRBV7-2 and TRBJ2-7, with D possibly matching TRBD1 (5 bases). Germline CDR1 and CDR2: SGHTA and FQGNSA. CDR3 length: 14 amino acids. With 0 bases removed from V and 6 bases from J, the gap between germline ends came to 12 bases. This CDR3 reads CASSLAFQGSEQYF. CDR3 bases: TGTGCCAGCAGCTTAGCATTTCAGGGTTCCGAGCAGTACTTC.

CDR3 sequence reads: CASRVEEAGNTIYF. In DNA, the CDR3 is TGTGCCAGCAGAGTAGAGGAGGCTGGAAACACCATATATTTT. This rearrangement joins TRBV28 to TRBJ1-3; D call uncertain. Germline V gene sequence: CDR1 MDHEN, CDR2 SYDVKM. V lost 6 bases, J lost 2 bases, and 11 bases lay in between. The CDR3 loop spans 14 amino acids.

This clonotype was counted a few times. The chain is built from TRBV7-9 and TRBJ1-1, with no clear D. V lost 5 bases and J 0 bases, leaving 10 bases between the germline ends. Germline V gene sequence: CDR1 SEHNR, CDR2 FQNEAQ (reference sequence). The CDR3 is 14 residues long. CDR3 region: CASSPGSVNTEAFF. The CDR3 DNA reads TGTGCCAGCAGCCCTGGTTCGGTGAACACTGAAGCTTTCTTT.

Relative to its sample, this clonotype is medium-sized. CDR3 coding DNA: TGTGCCACCAGCAAGGGACAGGGGGCCAACAATCAGCCCCAGCATTTT. Translating gives CATSKGQGANNQPQHF. The chain joins TRBV15 to TRBJ1-5, with 12 bases lining up with TRBD1. The CDR3 totals 16 residues. Germline V gives CDR1 LNHNV, CDR2 YYDKDF (reference sequence). V gave up 4 bases and J gave up 3 bases; unmatched junction bases: 4.

The chain carries TRBV10-3 and TRBJ1-4; 10 bases align to TRBD1. Germline-derived CDR1 and CDR2 are ENHRY and SYGVKD. V was pared by 6 bases and J by 6 bases, with 4 bases of the junction left unmatched. CDR3 length: 14 amino acids. Here the CDR3 reads CAIRSGTGDEKLFF. CDR3 coding DNA: TGTGCCATCAGGTCCGGGACAGGGGATGAAAAACTGTTTTTT.